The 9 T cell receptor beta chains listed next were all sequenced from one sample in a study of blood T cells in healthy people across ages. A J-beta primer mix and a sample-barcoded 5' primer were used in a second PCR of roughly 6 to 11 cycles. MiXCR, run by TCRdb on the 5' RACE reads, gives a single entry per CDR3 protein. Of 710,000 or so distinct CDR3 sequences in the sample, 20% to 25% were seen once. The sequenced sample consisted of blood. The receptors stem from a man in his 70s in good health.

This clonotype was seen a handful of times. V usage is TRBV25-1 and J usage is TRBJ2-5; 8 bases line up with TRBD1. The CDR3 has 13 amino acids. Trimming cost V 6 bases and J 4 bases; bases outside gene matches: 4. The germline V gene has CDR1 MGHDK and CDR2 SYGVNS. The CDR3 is CASRGTGRETQYF. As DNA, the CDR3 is TGTGCCAGCAGGGGGACAGGAAGAGAGACCCAGTACTTC.

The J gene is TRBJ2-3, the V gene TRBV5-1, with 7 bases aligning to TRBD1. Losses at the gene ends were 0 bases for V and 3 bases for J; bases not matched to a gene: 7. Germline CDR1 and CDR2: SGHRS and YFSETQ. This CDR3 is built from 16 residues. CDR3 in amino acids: CASSLGRQGLTDTQYF. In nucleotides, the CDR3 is TGCGCCAGCAGCTTGGGGCGACAGGGTTTAACAGATACGCAGTATTTT.

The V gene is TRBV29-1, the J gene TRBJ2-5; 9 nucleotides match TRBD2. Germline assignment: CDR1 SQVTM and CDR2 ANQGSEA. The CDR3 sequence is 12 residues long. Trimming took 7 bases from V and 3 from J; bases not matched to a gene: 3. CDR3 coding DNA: TGCAGCGCCATAGCGGGGGAAGAGACCCAGTACTTC. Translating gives CSAIAGEETQYF.

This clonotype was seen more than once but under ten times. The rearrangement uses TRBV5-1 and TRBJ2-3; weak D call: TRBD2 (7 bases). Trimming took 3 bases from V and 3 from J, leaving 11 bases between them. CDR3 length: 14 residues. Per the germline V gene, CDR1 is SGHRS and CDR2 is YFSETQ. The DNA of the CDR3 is TGCGCCAGCAGCTGGGGGGGGCAGACAGATACGCAGTATTTT. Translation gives CASSWGGQTDTQYF.

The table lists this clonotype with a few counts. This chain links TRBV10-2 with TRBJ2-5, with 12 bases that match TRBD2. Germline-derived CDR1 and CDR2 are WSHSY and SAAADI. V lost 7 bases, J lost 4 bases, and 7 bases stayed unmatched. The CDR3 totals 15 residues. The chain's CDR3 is CASKILAGGTETQYF. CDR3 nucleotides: TGCGCCAGCAAAATACTAGCGGGGGGTACAGAGACCCAGTACTTC.

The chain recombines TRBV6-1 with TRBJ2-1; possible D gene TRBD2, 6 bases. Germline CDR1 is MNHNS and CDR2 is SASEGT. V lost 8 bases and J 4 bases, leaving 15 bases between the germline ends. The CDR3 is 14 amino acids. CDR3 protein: CASLTGRGYNEQFF. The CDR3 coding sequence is TGTGCCAGCCTCACCGGGAGAGGTTACAATGAGCAGTTCTTC.

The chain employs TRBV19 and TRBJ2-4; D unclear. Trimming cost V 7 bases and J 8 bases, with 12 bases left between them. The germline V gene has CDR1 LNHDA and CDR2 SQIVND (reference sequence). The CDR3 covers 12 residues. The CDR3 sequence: CASTSFNDIQYF. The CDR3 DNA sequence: TGTGCCAGTACCTCGTTTAATGACATTCAGTACTTC.

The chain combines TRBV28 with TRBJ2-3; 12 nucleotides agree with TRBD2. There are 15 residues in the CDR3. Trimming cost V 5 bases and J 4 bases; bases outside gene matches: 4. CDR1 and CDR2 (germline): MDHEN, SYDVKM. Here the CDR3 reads CASSQTSGGADTQYF. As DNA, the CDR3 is TGTGCCAGCAGTCAGACTAGCGGGGGTGCAGATACGCAGTATTTT.

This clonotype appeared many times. The CDR3 coding sequence is TGTGCCAGCAGTGCGGACTTCCCAACTGAGCAGTTCTTC. Encoded protein: CASSADFPTEQFF. The chain combines TRBV6-5 with TRBJ2-1, with D possibly TRBD2 on 5 matching bases. The germline V gene encodes CDR1 MNHEY and CDR2 SVGAGI. The V gene lost 5 bases and the J gene lost 9 bases, with 14 bases spanning the gap. This CDR3 is 13 amino acids long.